Shown below are 25 T cell receptor beta chains from a single sample sequenced in a study of shared clonotypes between healthy human individuals. This table comes from immunoSEQ multiplex PCR, and its TCRdb copy is limited to in-frame clones, with some not included. The repertoire includes some 2,500,000 clones, roughly 93% of them detected once, and 0.36% sits in the top ten. The sample taken for sequencing was naive CD4+ T cells from PBMCs. Subset in this sample: CD45RA+ positively selected. The receptor set was obtained from a man in his late teens or twenties in good health. Some clones in this sample may be carry-over from other donors' samples.

The V and J genes are TRBV28 and TRBJ2-2, with TRBD1 as a possible D gene (5 bases). Germline CDR1 reads MDHEN; CDR2 reads SYDVKM. Trimming took off 6 bases at V and 5 bases at J, with 10 bases between the two ends. This CDR3 spans 13 amino acids. CDR3 in amino acids: CASRQDGTGELFF. CDR3 nucleotide sequence: TGTGCCAGCAGACAGGACGGTACCGGGGAGCTGTTTTTT.

The sample holds a few counts of this clone. V usage is TRBV10-3 and J usage is TRBJ1-2; D uncertain. Germline V gives CDR1 ENHRY, CDR2 SYGVKD. Trimming cost V 0 bases and J 8 bases, with 13 bases left between them. There are 14 residues in the CDR3. The CDR3 sequence: CAISESGSGEGYTF. The CDR3 region has the DNA TGTGCCATCAGTGAGTCAGGCAGCGGGGAAGGCTACACCTTC.

The chain has TRBV5-1 and TRBJ1-2; unclear D gene. Trimming removed 6 bases from V and 8 bases from J, with 5 bases in between. CDR3 length: 9 amino acids. Germline loops: CDR1 SGHRS, CDR2 YFSETQ. DNA for the CDR3: TGCGCCAGCAAGAAGGGCTACACCTTC. Translation gives CASKKGYTF.

CDR3 protein: CASSYGDGEAFF. The CDR3 coding sequence is TGTGCCAGCAGTTACGGGGACGGTGAAGCTTTCTTT. V usage is TRBV6-5 and J usage is TRBJ1-1; D possibly corresponds to TRBD1 (5 bases). Trimming removed 2 bases at V and 7 bases at J, with 8 bases between. The CDR3 runs to 12 residues. Per germline, CDR1 MNHEY and CDR2 SVGAGI.

The chain couples TRBV2 to TRBJ2-1; TRBD2 matches at 14 bases. Germline CDR1 SNHLY, CDR2 FYNNEI. V lost 1 base, J lost 7 bases, and 0 bases stayed unmatched. CDR3 length equals 15 residues. The CDR3 here is CASSEGTSGRNEQFF. The CDR3 DNA sequence: TGTGCCAGCAGTGAAGGGACTAGCGGGAGGAATGAGCAGTTCTTC. The full variable domain, rest sourced from reference TRBV2 and TRBJ2-1, is EPEVTQTPSHQVTQMGQEVILRCVPISNHLYFYWYRQILGQKVEFLVSFYNNEISEKSEIFDDQFSVERPDGSNFTLKIRSTKLEDSAMYFCASSEGTSGRNEQFFGPGTRLTVL.

This chain uses TRBV18 with TRBJ2-5; TRBD2 might be the D (5 bases). The CDR3 is 15 amino acids. The germline V and J ends were trimmed by 4 bases and 7 bases, with 19 bases remaining between them. Germline V CDR1 and CDR2: KGHSH, LQKENI. The CDR3 here is CASSRDIVIRGTQYF. The CDR3 nucleotides are TGTGCCAGCTCACGCGACATCGTCATACGGGGGACCCAGTACTTC.

The CDR3 DNA reads as TGTGCCAGCAGACCCGGCCGGGTACCGGGCACACCCCTCCACTTT. It translates to CASRPGRVPGTPLHF. The chain combines TRBV28 with TRBJ1-6, with no clear D. Deletions cut 6 bases from V and 11 bases from J, with 20 bases between. CDR1 is MDHEN and CDR2 is SYDVKM in the germline V gene. The CDR3 is made up of 15 amino acids.

The rearrangement links TRBV19 to TRBJ2-2; D is unclear. Between the trimmed V and J ends, which lost 6 bases and 0 bases, there was a span of 14 bases. Looked up from germline, CDR1 is LNHDA and CDR2 is SQIVND (reference sequence). The CDR3 has 16 residues. The CDR3 loop reads CASRGTGDANTGELFF. The CDR3 coding sequence is TGTGCCAGTAGGGGTACCGGTGACGCGAACACCGGGGAGCTGTTTTTT.

This clone has only one observation. The chain joins TRBV28 to TRBJ1-2, with a tentative D call TRBD1 (5 bases). The CDR3 is 16 amino acids. V was trimmed by 6 bases and J by 2 bases, leaving 19 bases between them. Per the germline V gene, CDR1 is MDHEN and CDR2 is SYDVKM. The CDR3 reads CASSLGDLNPNYGYTF. CDR3 bases: TGTGCCAGCAGCTTAGGGGACCTGAACCCCAACTATGGCTACACCTTC.

In regard to this clone: Additional DNA sequences in this sample encode the identical CDR3. The rearrangement joins TRBV7-2 to TRBJ1-5; 7 positions agree with TRBD1. J gave up 5 bases and V 1 base, and 2 bases lay outside the gene matches. Germline CDR1 SGHTA, CDR2 FQGNSA. The CDR3 is 14 residues long. CDR3 protein: CASSLVGGDQPQHF. The CDR3 bases are TGTGCCAGCAGCTTAGTAGGGGGCGATCAGCCCCAGCATTTT. Supplemented by reference TRBV7-2 and TRBJ1-5, the full variable domain reads GAGVSQSPSNKVTEKGKDVELRCDPISGHTALYWYRQSLGQGLEFLIYFQGNSAPDKSGLPSDRFSAERTGGSVSTLTIQRTQQEDSAVYLCASSLVGGDQPQHFGDGTRLSIL.

V is TRBV7-6 and J is TRBJ2-6; tentative D call: TRBD2 (7 bases). The CDR3 length is 15 residues. The V gene lost 0 bases and the J gene lost 6 bases, with 9 bases spanning the gap. Germline values: CDR1 SGHVS, CDR2 FNYEAQ. The CDR3: CASSLAAGAANVLTF. DNA of the CDR3: TGTGCCAGCAGCTTAGCGGCGGGGGCGGCCAACGTCCTGACTTTC.

This clone was observed a few times. The same CDR3 arises from other DNA sequences in this sample as well. The chain is built from TRBV7-9 and TRBJ1-1; D uncertain. This CDR3 has 13 residues. V dropped 2 bases and J dropped 1 base, with 5 bases sitting between them. Per germline, CDR1 SEHNR and CDR2 FQNEAQ (reference sequence). The CDR3 DNA follows: TGTGCCAGCAGCTTACAAACGAACACTGAAGCTTTCTTT. Translating gives CASSLQTNTEAFF.

The rearrangement links TRBV27 to TRBJ2-2; D is unresolved. The CDR3 is 15 amino acids. V dropped 3 bases and J dropped 3 bases, with 11 bases sitting between them. The germline CDR1 and CDR2 sequences are MNHEY and SMNVEV (reference sequence). The CDR3 bases are TGTGCCAGCAGTTTGGGGATAGCTTACACCGGGGAGCTGTTTTTT. Its translation is CASSLGIAYTGELFF.

The chain recombines TRBV5-5 with TRBJ2-7; D might be TRBD2 (5 bases). CDR3 length: 14 residues. V was cut by 3 bases and J by 0 bases, with 10 bases left in between. CDR1 is SGHKS, CDR2 YYEKEE, per germline (reference sequence). CDR3 in DNA: TGTGCCAGCAGCTCCCGGGGAAGCTCCTACGAGCAGTACTTC. Translated, it gives CASSSRGSSYEQYF.

This chain uses TRBV19 with TRBJ1-2, with D possibly being TRBD1 (6 bases). Deletions cut 6 bases from V and 2 bases from J, with 10 bases between. This CDR3 has 13 amino acids. CDR1 and CDR2 (germline): LNHDA, SQIVND (reference sequence). In DNA form, the CDR3 reads TGTGCCAGTAGGCGGACAGACAACTATGGCTACACCTTC. Protein product: CASRRTDNYGYTF.

This clone was picked up one time. Distinct nucleotide sequences in the sample also encode this CDR3. The chain uses TRBV28 and TRBJ2-7; the D gene is possibly TRBD1 (5 bases). The germline V and J ends were trimmed by 9 bases and 0 bases, with 9 bases remaining between them. This CDR3 has 12 residues. The V gene's germline CDR1 is MDHEN and CDR2 SYDVKM. CDR3 protein: CASTQGSYEQYF. The CDR3 region has the DNA TGTGCCAGTACCCAGGGCTCCTACGAGCAGTACTTC. The variable domain in full, completed from reference TRBV28 and TRBJ2-7, reads DVKVTQSSRYLVKRTGEKVFLECVQDMDHENMFWYRQDPGLGLRLIYFSYDVKMKEKGDIPEGYSVSREKKERFSLILESASTNQTSMYLCASTQGSYEQYFGPGTRLTVT.

The chain employs TRBV27 and TRBJ1-2; D possibly corresponds to TRBD1 (5 bases). This CDR3 region has 17 residues. CDR1 MNHEY and CDR2 SMNVEV come from the germline V gene (reference sequence). V dropped 3 bases and J dropped 3 bases, with 20 bases sitting between them. The CDR3 reads CASSFTPGRIEDYGYTF. The CDR3 DNA is TGTGCCAGCAGTTTCACGCCGGGACGCATCGAAGACTATGGCTACACCTTC.

The chain has TRBV11-2 and TRBJ1-2; D remains ambiguous. The germline gives CDR1 SGHAT, CDR2 FQNNGV. V dropped 3 bases and J dropped 2 bases, with 7 bases sitting between them. The CDR3 has 13 residues. CDR3 nucleotide sequence: TGTGCCAGCAGCTTCGCAGAGAACTATGGCTACACCTTC. Its protein is CASSFAENYGYTF.

The CDR3: CASSLLMGLFNYGYTF. The CDR3 DNA follows: TGTGCCAGCAGCTTACTGATGGGACTTTTTAACTATGGCTACACCTTC. V is TRBV11-2 and J is TRBJ1-2, with D possibly TRBD1 on 5 matching bases. CDR3 length: 16 amino acids. Germline V CDR1 and CDR2: SGHAT, FQNNGV. Trimming left V 2 bases short and J 1 base short, with 14 bases between.

The chain recombines TRBV30 with TRBJ1-2; D is ambiguous. Trimming shortened V by 0 bases and J by 4 bases, and 12 bases separated the two germline ends. The CDR3 runs to 14 residues. Germline loops: CDR1 GTSNPN, CDR2 SVGIG (reference sequence). Here the CDR3 DNA reads TGTGCCTGGAGTGTACGGTCTCTCGGCTATGGCTACACCTTC. As protein: CAWSVRSLGYGYTF.

In the case of this clone: Distinct nucleotide sequences in the sample also encode this CDR3. This chain connects TRBV5-6 to TRBJ2-3, with 8 bases fitting TRBD2. This CDR3 region has 16 residues. Germline-derived CDR1 and CDR2 are SGHDT and YYEEEE. V shed 2 bases, J shed 2 bases, and the junction held 7 bases outside the gene matches. The CDR3 nucleotides read TGTGCCAGCAGCTTTTCCGGGACTAGAGCCACAGATACGCAGTATTTT. Encoded protein: CASSFSGTRATDTQYF.

Here the CDR3 DNA reads TGCGCCAGCAGTGAGAATCCCAGATTAGACTACAATGAGCAGTTCTTC. It translates to CASSENPRLDYNEQFF. The chain joins TRBV10-2 to TRBJ2-1, with unresolved D. Germline-derived CDR1 and CDR2 are WSHSY and SAAADI. V lost 2 bases and J 3 bases, leaving 14 bases between the germline ends. This CDR3 has 16 residues.

This rearrangement joins TRBV6-5 to TRBJ2-7; 10 bases line up with TRBD2. CDR1 MNHEY and CDR2 SVGAGI come from the germline V gene. This CDR3 spans 14 amino acids. Trimming cost V 6 bases and J 6 bases; bases outside gene matches: 8. This CDR3 is CASRSSGRAVEQYF. Written as DNA, the CDR3 is TGTGCCAGCAGGTCAAGCGGGAGGGCTGTCGAGCAGTACTTC.

V usage is TRBV18 and J usage is TRBJ1-3, with 7 nucleotides matching TRBD1. The CDR3 consists of 16 residues. The junction had 7 bases not matched to a gene; V was cut back by 3 bases and J by 2 bases. Germline assignment: CDR1 KGHSH and CDR2 LQKENI. In DNA, the CDR3 is TGTGCCAGCTCACCCCTAAGACAGGGCGCTGGAAACACCATATATTTT. This gives the protein CASSPLRQGAGNTIYF.

Notes on this clone: Distinct nucleotide sequences in the sample also encode this CDR3. V is TRBV5-1 and J is TRBJ2-2; 9 positions agree with TRBD1. The germline V gene has CDR1 SGHRS and CDR2 YFSETQ. The CDR3 runs 16 residues. J was trimmed by 0 bases and V by 0 bases; bases with no gene match: 0. CDR3 protein: CASSLGQGANTGELFF. The CDR3 nucleotides read TGCGCCAGCAGCTTGGGACAGGGGGCGAACACCGGGGAGCTGTTTTTT.